This T cell receptor (beta chain) was documented in a study of circulating and synovial CD4+ cells in juvenile arthritis. Whole-study results and caveats: CPL and bulk CD4 samples differed at least tenfold in T cell genomes. Circulating pathogenic-like lymphocytes shared a substantially higher fraction of CDR3 sequences with synovium than bulk blood. These repertoires were less diverse than bulk blood CD4 repertoires.

TCRdb's copy holds only in-frame clones and misses some; the assay was immunoSEQ multiplex PCR. The profile shows 30,000 to 40,000 clones, approximately 93% of them singletons. Details on this clone: Antigen specificity is unknown.

Donors were patients with active juvenile idiopathic arthritis. In germline, CDR1 is MNHEY, CDR2 SMNVEV (reference sequence). The length of the CDR3 is 16 residues. Trimming cost V 2 bases and J 3 bases; bases outside gene matches: 4. The V call is TRBV27, the J call TRBJ2-3; the match to TRBD2 covers 11 bases. The sample consisted of CD4+ T cells from blood. The receptor comes from a human donor with juvenile idiopathic arthritis. The CDR3 here is CASSLIAGGFTDTQYF. The DNA for the CDR3 is TGTGCCAGCAGTTTAATAGCGGGGGGGTTTACAGATACGCAGTATTTT.